This paragraph covers one TCR beta chain sequence. The antigen remains undetermined. The sample comes from a study of type 1 regulatory T cells. Study-wide findings and caveats: Tr1 cells had a more restricted TCR repertoire than non-Tr1 cells.

This CDR3 is built from 17 residues. The germline gives CDR1 DFQATT, CDR2 SNEGSKA (reference sequence). Trimming cost V 2 bases and J 4 bases, with 24 bases left between them. TCRdb re-called the reads through MiXCR, storing one row per CDR3 protein. The sample contains 65,000 to 80,000 distinct CDR3 sequences, about a fifth of which appear only once. This receptor was taken from a human donor in good health. The chain links TRBV20-1 to TRBJ2-7; possible D gene TRBD2, 6 bases. Sequenced material: cultured type 1 regulatory T (Tr1) cells, either the whole culture or a sorted fraction (not recorded which). Written as DNA, the CDR3 is TGCAGTGCTAGACGAACGGGACTTCGGGTCGACCGGTACGAGCAGTACTTC. The encoded protein is CSARRTGLRVDRYEQYF.